Shown below are 28 T cell receptor beta chains from a single sample sequenced in a study of shared clonotypes between healthy human individuals. The assay was immunoSEQ multiplex PCR, and TCRdb's table has in-frame clones only and misses some. The sample has 1.5 million to 2.5 million clones; about 95% are singletons. CD8 cells classed as naive were CD45RO-negative and positively selected for CCR7, excluding terminally differentiated effector memory CD45RA+ cells. The sample comprised naive CD8+ T cells sorted from blood. These TCRs come from a man younger than 35 in good health.

This chain links TRBV4-1 with TRBJ2-1, with 7 nucleotides matching TRBD1. CDR1 is MGHRA, CDR2 YSYEKL, per germline. Trimming at V came to 0 bases and at J to 4 bases, leaving 0 bases not matched to a gene. The CDR3 extends over 14 amino acids. CDR3 loop: CASSQEGQYNEQFF. CDR3 DNA sequence: TGCGCCAGCAGCCAAGAGGGACAGTACAATGAGCAGTTCTTC.

J is TRBJ1-4 and V is TRBV7-9, with D unresolved. CDR1 is SEHNR, CDR2 FQNEAQ, per germline (reference sequence). V dropped 2 bases and J dropped 4 bases, with 5 bases sitting between them. The CDR3 spans 13 residues. CDR3: CASSLSGNEKLFF. CDR3 sequence (DNA): TGTGCCAGCAGCTTATCGGGTAATGAAAAACTGTTTTTT.

Comment on this clone: The sample has other DNA sequences that encode this CDR3 too. The V call is TRBV4-1, the J call TRBJ2-7; D is unresolved. This CDR3 is 13 amino acids long. V was shortened by 5 bases and J by 3 bases, with 11 bases between the two germline ends. CDR1 is MGHRA, CDR2 YSYEKL, per germline. In DNA, the CDR3 is TGCGCCAGCAGCTCCGGACCCGGCTACGAGCAGTACTTC. The encoded protein is CASSSGPGYEQYF.

The chain joins TRBV5-8 to TRBJ2-2, with D possibly TRBD2 on 6 matching bases. The germline gives CDR1 SGHTS, CDR2 YDEGEE. Trimming stripped 0 bases from V and 0 bases from J, with 9 bases between. The CDR3 is 16 residues long. CDR3 amino acids: CASSLVGTANTGELFF. In nucleotides, the CDR3 is TGTGCCAGCAGCTTGGTCGGGACTGCGAACACCGGGGAGCTGTTTTTT.

J is TRBJ2-7 and V is TRBV11-2; perhaps D is TRBD1 or TRBD2 (5 bases each). From germline, CDR1 is SGHAT and CDR2 FQNNGV. This CDR3 has 13 amino acids. Trimming took off 4 bases at V and 3 bases at J, with 10 bases between the two ends. This chain's CDR3 is CASSWGSDYEQYF. CDR3 bases: TGTGCCAGCAGCTGGGGGTCTGACTACGAGCAGTACTTC.

The rearrangement uses TRBV6-6 and TRBJ2-1, with 12 nucleotides matching TRBD2. Unmatched junction bases numbered 7, after V lost 6 bases and J lost 4 bases. CDR3 length: 16 amino acids. CDR1 is MNHNY, CDR2 SVGAGI, per germline (reference sequence). CDR3 sequence (DNA): TGTGCCAGCAGCTGGAGTCTAGCGGGAGGGTACAATGAGCAGTTCTTC. It codes for CASSWSLAGGYNEQFF.

Concerning this clone itself: Additional DNA sequences in this sample encode the identical CDR3. V usage is TRBV27 and J usage is TRBJ2-7; D not resolved. The CDR3 length is 13 residues. V was pared by 4 bases and J by 2 bases, with 9 bases between. The germline V gene has CDR1 MNHEY and CDR2 SMNVEV (reference sequence). CDR3: CASSSGGPYEQYF. The DNA for the CDR3 is TGTGCCAGCAGTTCAGGTGGTCCCTACGAGCAGTACTTC.

The V call is TRBV10-1, the J call TRBJ2-3, with D possibly being TRBD2 (6 bases). Per the germline V gene, CDR1 is WNHNN and CDR2 is SYGVQD (reference sequence). The V and J ends lost 3 bases and 4 bases respectively, with 14 bases between them. The CDR3 has 15 amino acids. The CDR3 nucleotides are TGCGCCAGCAGTGAAGGATCCGCTAGCGCAGATACGCAGTATTTT. Encoded protein: CASSEGSASADTQYF.

V is TRBV13 and J is TRBJ1-2; D might be TRBD1 (5 bases). This CDR3 has 16 residues. Trimming shortened V by 8 bases and J by 2 bases, and 21 bases separated the two germline ends. Germline V gene data show CDR1 as PRHDT and CDR2 as FYEKMQ (reference sequence). The CDR3 DNA sequence: TGTGCCAGCGGCCCGGGGAGGTGGCAGGGAAACTATGGCTACACCTTC. It codes for CASGPGRWQGNYGYTF.

The chain links TRBV6-8 to TRBJ2-5, with TRBD2 matching 14 bases. V was clipped by 8 bases and J by 5 bases; unmatched bases: 10. Germline V CDR1 and CDR2: MNHGY, SAAAGT. This CDR3 has 16 amino acids. CDR3 nucleotide sequence: TGTGCCAGCCCCCTGGCGACTAGCGGGAGGGGTGAGACCCAGTACTTC. It specifies CASPLATSGRGETQYF.

The chain employs TRBV28 and TRBJ2-3, with 11 bases lining up with TRBD2. CDR1 MDHEN and CDR2 SYDVKM come from the germline V gene. Trimming cost V 2 bases and J 2 bases; bases outside gene matches: 6. The CDR3 loop spans 17 amino acids. The CDR3 loop reads CASSLIAGGQITDTQYF. In nucleotides, the CDR3 is TGTGCCAGCAGTTTAATAGCGGGGGGGCAAATCACAGATACGCAGTATTTT.

This clone was detected only once. The rearrangement uses TRBV2 and TRBJ2-7; D unclear. V was pared by 5 bases and J by 4 bases, with 18 bases between. CDR1 is SNHLY and CDR2 is FYNNEI in the germline V gene. The CDR3 consists of 15 residues. In nucleotides, the CDR3 is TGTGCCAGCAGTCCGGACCCAGCCGGAAGATACGAGCAGTACTTC. Translating it yields CASSPDPAGRYEQYF.

The genes are TRBV19 and TRBJ1-1, with D perhaps matching TRBD1 (5 bases). The V and J ends lost 3 bases and 5 bases respectively, with 10 bases between them. Looked up from germline, CDR1 is LNHDA and CDR2 is SQIVND (reference sequence). The CDR3 consists of 13 residues. CDR3 bases: TGTGCCAGTAGTATTAATTCAGGGACTGAAGCTTTCTTT. Its protein is CASSINSGTEAFF.

There are a few counts of this clone. This sequence joins TRBV29-1 and TRBJ1-2; 10 bases agree with TRBD1. Per germline, CDR1 SQVTM and CDR2 ANQGSEA. The CDR3 consists of 11 residues. J was trimmed by 9 bases and V by 5 bases; bases with no gene match: 3. The CDR3 here is CSVPGQGSYTF. For the CDR3, the DNA is TGCAGCGTTCCGGGACAGGGGAGCTACACCTTC.

This sequence joins TRBV4-2 and TRBJ2-1; D unresolved. Deletions cut 4 bases from V and 0 bases from J, with 16 bases between. Per the germline V gene, CDR1 is LGHNA and CDR2 is YNFKEQ. The CDR3 totals 17 residues. The CDR3 DNA sequence: TGTGCCAGCAGCCTAGTAGGTGGTAGGAGCTCCTACAATGAGCAGTTCTTC. Residues: CASSLVGGRSSYNEQFF.

The count of this clone is one. The V gene is TRBV4-3, the J gene TRBJ1-6, with 11 bases aligning to TRBD1. Germline CDR1 is LGHNA and CDR2 is YSLEER. This CDR3 comprises 14 residues. J gave up 14 bases and V 1 base, and 4 bases lay outside the gene matches. This chain's CDR3 is CASSQGTGGATLHF. CDR3 nucleotides: TGCGCCAGCAGCCAAGGGACAGGGGGCGCGACCCTCCACTTT.

In its sample, this clone was seen once. The gene calls are TRBV27 and TRBJ1-2, with 9 positions matching TRBD1. Looked up from germline, CDR1 is MNHEY and CDR2 is SMNVEV (reference sequence). This CDR3 has 20 residues. V was clipped by 7 bases and J by 0 bases; unmatched bases: 21. Here the CDR3 reads CASISTWEDRGYTTNYGYTF. The CDR3 region has the DNA TGTGCCAGCATTTCAACCTGGGAAGACAGGGGGTATACAACTAACTATGGCTACACCTTC.

This chain uses TRBV27 with TRBJ2-1, with TRBD1 identical over 7 bases. Germline V CDR1 and CDR2: MNHEY, SMNVEV (reference sequence). This CDR3 is built from 16 residues. V lost 4 bases, J lost 10 bases, and 16 bases stayed unmatched. CDR3 sequence reads: CASSWVVGQAVGEQFF. In DNA, the CDR3 is TGTGCCAGCAGTTGGGTGGTTGGACAGGCGGTGGGGGAGCAGTTCTTC.

The V call is TRBV4-3, the J call TRBJ2-2; possibly TRBD2 for D (5 bases). This CDR3 is 16 amino acids long. Germline V gives CDR1 LGHNA, CDR2 YSLEER. Deletions cut 0 bases from V and 4 bases from J, with 12 bases between. As DNA, the CDR3 is TGCGCCAGCAGCCAAGATTCGAGCCGGGGCACCGGGGAGCTGTTTTTT. It yields the protein CASSQDSSRGTGELFF.

The V call is TRBV10-3, the J call TRBJ1-2, with 7 bases that match TRBD1. V lost 0 bases, J lost 6 bases, and 7 bases stayed unmatched. CDR1 ENHRY and CDR2 SYGVKD come from the germline V gene. The CDR3 loop spans 15 amino acids. The CDR3 here is CAISESTGLIHGYTF. For the CDR3, the DNA is TGTGCCATCAGTGAGTCGACAGGGCTAATCCATGGCTACACCTTC.

In this sample, this clone turned up once. The chain has TRBV28 and TRBJ2-2, with D maybe TRBD1 (6 bases). Deletions cut 3 bases from V and 3 bases from J, with 14 bases between. The CDR3 runs to 16 residues. The germline V gene has CDR1 MDHEN and CDR2 SYDVKM. The CDR3 sequence is CASSFPQGFDTGELFF. The CDR3 DNA sequence: TGTGCCAGCAGTTTCCCACAGGGATTCGACACCGGGGAGCTGTTTTTT.

This chain connects TRBV6-5 to TRBJ1-6; perhaps TRBD1 as D (5 bases). The germline V gene has CDR1 MNHEY and CDR2 SVGAGI. This CDR3 spans 15 amino acids. Trimming removed 2 bases from V and 6 bases from J, with 11 bases in between. CDR3 sequence (DNA): TGTGCCAGCAGTTACGATGGGGGATCTAATTCACCCCTCCACTTT. This sequence encodes CASSYDGGSNSPLHF.

This chain links TRBV6-5 with TRBJ2-7, with D possibly TRBD1 on 5 matching bases. In germline, CDR1 is MNHEY, CDR2 SVGAGI. CDR3 length: 15 residues. V was shortened by 0 bases and J by 5 bases, with 14 bases between the two germline ends. CDR3 region: CASSYSAGIKDEQYF. In DNA, the CDR3 is TGTGCCAGCAGTTACTCGGCAGGGATTAAGGACGAGCAGTACTTC.

The rearrangement joins TRBV9 to TRBJ2-6; D gene ambiguous. The CDR3 has 14 amino acids. Germline CDR1 is SGDLS and CDR2 is YYNGEE. V was cut by 3 bases and J by 4 bases, with 8 bases left in between. CDR3 amino acids: CASSGHFGANVLTF. The CDR3 nucleotides read TGTGCCAGCAGCGGACATTTCGGGGCCAACGTCCTGACTTTC. Complete variable domain (other parts from reference TRBV9 and TRBJ2-6): DSGVTQTPKHLITATGQRVTLRCSPRSGDLSVYWYQQSLDQGLQFLIQYYNGEERAKGNILERFSAQQFPDLHSELNLSSLELGDSALYFCASSGHFGANVLTFGAGSRLTVL.

The chain uses TRBV4-1 and TRBJ2-4; tentatively, D is TRBD2 (6 bases). The CDR3 has 12 amino acids. V lost 11 bases and J 6 bases, leaving 14 bases between the germline ends. Germline assignment: CDR1 MGHRA and CDR2 YSYEKL. This CDR3 reads CASSPEGNIQYF. CDR3 DNA sequence: TGCGCCTCCTCCCCGGAGGGAAACATTCAGTACTTC.

Here the CDR3 reads CASSYDFRGSKLFF. For the CDR3, the DNA is TGTGCCAGCAGTTACGACTTTAGGGGATCAAAACTGTTTTTT. The V gene is TRBV6-6, the J gene TRBJ1-4, with D possibly matching TRBD1 (5 bases). Germline V gene sequence: CDR1 MNHNY, CDR2 SVGAGI (reference sequence). The CDR3 totals 14 residues. The V end lost 2 bases, the J end lost 10 bases, and 14 bases lay between the germline ends.

The V call is TRBV2, the J call TRBJ1-1; D is ambiguous. Germline V gene sequence: CDR1 SNHLY, CDR2 FYNNEI. The CDR3 is made up of 13 amino acids. The V end lost 3 bases, the J end lost 4 bases, and 9 bases lay between the germline ends. CDR3 bases: TGTGCCAGCAGTGACCCCACGAGCACTGAAGCTTTCTTT. Its protein is CASSDPTSTEAFF.

The chain joins TRBV7-9 to TRBJ2-7; maybe TRBD1 (6 bases). In germline, CDR1 is SEHNR, CDR2 FQNEAQ (reference sequence). Trimming stripped 1 base from V and 3 bases from J, with 22 bases between. CDR3 length: 18 amino acids. Written as DNA, the CDR3 is TGTGCCAGCAGCTTAGGATGGGCAGGGGCCTCTTCCCACTACGAGCAGTACTTC. It codes for CASSLGWAGASSHYEQYF.